This T cell receptor (beta chain) was identified during a study of blood T cell repertoires in COVID-19. The wider study: Specimens from acute and convalescent COVID-19 originated in the United States, Italy and Spain. T cells, B-cell-depleted T cells, or PBMCs supplied cDNA or gDNA.

Sequenced by immunoSEQ multiplex PCR; TCRdb stores in-frame clones only, minus some. The table records about 350,000 clones, roughly 87% of them present only once. The germline V gene has CDR1 SQVTM and CDR2 ANQGSEA. This CDR3 comprises 10 residues. V lost 6 bases and J 10 bases, leaving 10 bases between the germline ends. Participants, about 18 to 90 years old, spanned about two dozen US areas. The V call is TRBV29-1, the J call TRBJ2-1, with a weak D call TRBD1 (6 bases). The specimen sequenced was PBMCs or T cells enriched from blood (not recorded which). The clonotype originates from a woman in her twenties or thirties who had recovered from COVID-19. The CDR3 DNA sequence: TGCAGCGTGGACGGGACAGAGCAGTTCTTC. Its translation: CSVDGTEQFF.